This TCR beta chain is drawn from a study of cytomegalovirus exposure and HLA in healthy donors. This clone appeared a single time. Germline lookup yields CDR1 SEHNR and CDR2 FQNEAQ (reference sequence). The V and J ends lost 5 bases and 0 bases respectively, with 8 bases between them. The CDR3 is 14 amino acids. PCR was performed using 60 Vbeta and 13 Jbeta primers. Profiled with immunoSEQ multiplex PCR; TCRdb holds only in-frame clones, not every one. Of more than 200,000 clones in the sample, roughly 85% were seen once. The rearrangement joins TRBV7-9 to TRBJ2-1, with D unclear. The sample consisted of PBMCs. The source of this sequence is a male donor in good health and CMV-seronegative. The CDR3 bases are TGTGCCAGCAGCCCGGTGAGCTCCTACAATGAGCAGTTCTTC. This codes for CASSPVSSYNEQFF.